A single sample is the source of the 25 T cell receptor beta chains below, sequenced in a study of OX40 agonist ivuxolimab in advanced cancers. Some clones are missing from TCRdb's copy, which holds only in-frame ones; the method was immunoSEQ multiplex PCR. The sample lists about 89,000 clones, roughly 93% seen once, with 0.25% to 0.3% in the top ten. Here the sequenced sample was CD4+ or CD8+ T cells sorted from blood, taken in a trial of the OX40 agonist ivuxolimab. The receptors shown here come from an adult with an advanced solid tumor such as melanoma, head and neck, liver or kidney cancer.

In its sample, this clone was seen once. This chain connects TRBV27 to TRBJ2-3, with no clear D. Germline V gives CDR1 MNHEY, CDR2 SMNVEV (reference sequence). V was pared by 4 bases and J by 3 bases, with 5 bases between. This CDR3 region has 12 residues. This chain's CDR3 is CASSSDTDTQYF. In DNA form, the CDR3 reads TGTGCCAGCAGTTCCGATACAGATACGCAGTATTTT.

The V and J genes are TRBV6-1 and TRBJ2-7; no clear D gene. The CDR3 extends over 12 amino acids. The ends were cut back, 6 bases at V and 0 bases at J, with 6 bases in the middle. Germline V CDR1 and CDR2: MNHNS, SASEGT. CDR3 region: CASSLSSYEQYV. DNA of the CDR3: TGTGCCAGCAGCCTAAGCTCCTACGAGCAGTACGTC.

This chain joins TRBV7-2 and TRBJ2-3; the D gene is possibly TRBD1 (6 bases). V was shortened by 0 bases and J by 2 bases, with 21 bases between the two germline ends. This CDR3 is 19 amino acids long. CDR1 is SGHTA, CDR2 FQGNSA, per germline. The CDR3 DNA is TGTGCCAGCAGCTTAGCGCCCGGGGTAGCAGGGGACGCCACAGATACGCAGTATTTT. It translates to CASSLAPGVAGDATDTQYF.

This chain uses TRBV9 with TRBJ1-6; 8 bases match TRBD1. V lost 3 bases to trimming and J lost 14 bases; unmatched junction nucleotides: 10. Germline V lookup: CDR1 SGDLS, CDR2 YYNGEE. The CDR3 is 14 residues long. CDR3 in DNA: TGTGCCAGCAGCGACGGGACAGGAGCCGTCACCCTCCACTTT. It encodes CASSDGTGAVTLHF.

The chain links TRBV12-1 to TRBJ1-6; whether TRBD1, the table's D call, matches the DNA was not checked. TRBV12-1 is described as a pseudogene. This CDR3 region has 16 residues. CDR3 amino acids: CASRPWDRSDNSPLHF. As DNA, the CDR3 is TGTGCCAGCAGACCCTGGGACAGGTCAGATAATTCACCCCTCCACTTT.

For the CDR3, the DNA is TGTGCCAGCAGTTACCCTGCACCTGGGGGGCAGTTCTTC. It yields the protein CASSYPAPGGQFF. The V gene is TRBV6-6, the J gene TRBJ2-1; possibly TRBD1 or TRBD2 for D (5 bases each). The CDR3 covers 13 residues. V was pared by 2 bases and J by 12 bases, with 14 bases between. Germline CDR1 reads MNHNY; CDR2 reads SVGAGI (reference sequence).

The rearrangement uses TRBV7-2 and TRBJ1-5, with D unclear. Germline V gives CDR1 SGHTA, CDR2 FQGNSA. CDR3 size: 13 residues. Trimming left V 5 bases short and J 5 bases short, with 10 bases between. CDR3 sequence reads: CASSQDGDQPQHF. The CDR3 nucleotides read TGTGCCAGCAGCCAAGACGGGGATCAGCCCCAGCATTTT.

This clone was counted a single time. The gene calls are TRBV6-4 and TRBJ1-2, with 8 bases identical to TRBD1. Germline-derived CDR1 and CDR2 are MRHNA and SNTAGT. The CDR3 runs 16 residues. V gave up 10 bases and J gave up 1 base; unmatched junction bases: 14. CDR3 loop: CANHGQGDSVNYGYTF. CDR3 sequence (DNA): TGTGCCAATCATGGACAGGGAGATTCGGTTAACTATGGCTACACCTTC.

The chain employs TRBV6-1 and TRBJ2-1; 9 nucleotides agree with TRBD1. This CDR3 has 15 amino acids. Per the germline V gene, CDR1 is MNHNS and CDR2 is SASEGT. J was trimmed by 5 bases and V by 2 bases; bases with no gene match: 4. CDR3 sequence reads: CASSEWDRADNEQFF. The CDR3 DNA reads as TGTGCCAGCAGTGAATGGGACAGGGCAGACAATGAGCAGTTCTTC.

The chain recombines TRBV18 with TRBJ2-7, with a tentative D call TRBD2 (6 bases). Germline V gene sequence: CDR1 KGHSH, CDR2 LQKENI. Between the trimmed V and J ends, which lost 5 bases and 4 bases, there was a span of 15 bases. This CDR3 is built from 14 residues. The CDR3 bases are TGTGCCAGCTCATTCGCGCGGGACTCGTACGAGCAGTACGTC. This translates into CASSFARDSYEQYV.

This clone appeared once. V usage is TRBV11-1 and J usage is TRBJ2-7; D remains unclear. Trimming took off 5 bases at V and 9 bases at J, with 20 bases between the two ends. The CDR3 runs 14 residues. The germline V gene encodes CDR1 SGHAT and CDR2 FQDESV (reference sequence). The CDR3, as DNA: TGTGCCAGCAGCCCTCTCCCCAGCGCGTCGCGGCAGTACTTC. Translated, it gives CASSPLPSASRQYF.

V gene TRBV30 combines with J gene TRBJ1-2; tentative D call: TRBD1 (5 bases). Trimming pared 0 bases from V and 7 bases from J, leaving 12 bases between. CDR1 is GTSNPN, CDR2 SVGIG, per germline (reference sequence). This CDR3 has 13 residues. The CDR3 DNA is TGTGCCTGGAGTGTAGAGGGGCACGGTGGCTACACCTTC. It is translated as CAWSVEGHGGYTF.

In this sample, this clone turned up once. The V and J genes are TRBV6-5 and TRBJ1-2, with D possibly being TRBD1 (5 bases). Germline CDR1 reads MNHEY; CDR2 reads SVGAGI. Trimming took off 5 bases at V and 5 bases at J, with 15 bases between the two ends. The CDR3 runs 14 residues. CDR3 coding DNA: TGTGCCAGCAGTACAATCGGGGGTTCGTATGGCTACACCTTC. Translating gives CASSTIGGSYGYTF.

The V call is TRBV30, the J call TRBJ1-5; D perhaps matches TRBD1 (5 bases). CDR1 GTSNPN and CDR2 SVGIG come from the germline V gene (reference sequence). This CDR3 comprises 14 residues. The ends were cut back, 5 bases at V and 3 bases at J, with 14 bases in the middle. CDR3 sequence: CAWGGAGPNQPQHF. The CDR3 DNA reads as TGTGCCTGGGGTGGGGCAGGCCCCAATCAGCCCCAGCATTTT.

This sequence joins TRBV7-9 and TRBJ1-5; a weak D match, TRBD1 (6 bases). The germline V and J ends were trimmed by 5 bases and 4 bases, with 9 bases remaining between them. CDR1 and CDR2 from the germline V gene are SEHNR and FQNEAQ (reference sequence). The CDR3 totals 13 residues. CDR3 sequence: CASSPDRNQPQHF. The CDR3 region has the DNA TGTGCCAGCAGCCCCGACAGGAATCAGCCCCAGCATTTT.

The gene calls are TRBV23-1 and TRBJ2-5; D possibly corresponds to TRBD2 (5 bases). TRBV23-1 is an ORF for which the function is uncertain. V dropped 4 bases and J dropped 5 bases, with 5 bases sitting between them. This CDR3 has 11 amino acids. CDR3 protein: CASSPGETQYF. CDR3 coding DNA: TGCGCCAGCAGTCCGGGGGAGACCCAGTACTTC.

This rearrangement joins TRBV5-5 to TRBJ1-2; D gene unclear. This CDR3 has 14 residues. V lost 4 bases, J lost 8 bases, and 18 bases lay in between. Germline V gene data show CDR1 as SGHKS and CDR2 as YYEKEE (reference sequence). The CDR3 nucleotides read TGTGCCAGCAGCGACCGATCCCTAGCCTCAGGCTACACCTTC. Amino acids: CASSDRSLASGYTF.

V and J are TRBV28 and TRBJ2-3; 10 nucleotides line up with TRBD2. CDR1 and CDR2 from the germline V gene are MDHEN and SYDVKM. The trim removed 6 bases at V and 4 bases at J, leaving 10 bases unmatched. The CDR3 covers 16 residues. For the CDR3, the DNA is TGTGCCAGCAGCCTCCTGATTACTAGCGGGGCAGATACGCAGTATTTT. Translation gives CASSLLITSGADTQYF.

The rearrangement uses TRBV28 and TRBJ1-6; D is possibly TRBD1 (5 bases). Trimming cost V 7 bases and J 7 bases, with 11 bases left between them. CDR1 and CDR2 (germline): MDHEN, SYDVKM. CDR3 length equals 13 residues. The CDR3 reads CASIGDLNSPLHF. In nucleotides, the CDR3 is TGTGCCAGCATAGGGGATCTAAATTCACCCCTCCACTTT. The variable domain in full, completed from reference TRBV28 and TRBJ1-6, reads DVKVTQSSRYLVKRTGEKVFLECVQDMDHENMFWYRQDPGLGLRLIYFSYDVKMKEKGDIPEGYSVSREKKERFSLILESASTNQTSMYLCASIGDLNSPLHFGNGTRLTVT.

CDR3 region: CASSSGGDTQYF. CDR3 in DNA: TGTGCCAGCAGTTCTGGAGGAGATACGCAGTATTTT. V is TRBV2 and J is TRBJ2-3; the D gene is possibly TRBD2 (5 bases). V dropped 5 bases and J dropped 5 bases, with 8 bases sitting between them. The CDR3 has 12 residues. Germline V gene lookup returns CDR1 SNHLY and CDR2 FYNNEI. Filled out from reference TRBV2 and TRBJ2-3, the complete variable domain reads EPEVTQTPSHQVTQMGQEVILRCVPISNHLYFYWYRQILGQKVEFLVSFYNNEISEKSEIFDDQFSVERPDGSNFTLKIRSTKLEDSAMYFCASSSGGDTQYFGPGTRLTVL.

The chain joins TRBV6-1 to TRBJ2-1; D uncertain. The CDR3 consists of 15 residues. V gave up 6 bases and J gave up 5 bases, with 17 bases separating them. Germline CDR1 is MNHNS and CDR2 is SASEGT. The DNA of the CDR3 is TGTGCCAGCAGACTACACCCCTATGGCCACAATGAGCAGTTCTTC. This encodes CASRLHPYGHNEQFF.

A single count supports this clone. CDR3 sequence reads: CASSFRDRVLNEQFF. CDR3 nucleotides: TGTGCCAGCAGCTTCCGGGACAGGGTGTTGAATGAGCAGTTCTTC. The chain is built from TRBV11-3 and TRBJ2-1; TRBD1 agrees at 9 bases. The J segment lost 7 bases and the V segment lost 3 bases, leaving 7 bases of the junction unmatched. This CDR3 is 15 amino acids long. The germline gives CDR1 SGHNT, CDR2 YENEEA.

J is TRBJ1-4 and V is TRBV28; D gene unclear. The CDR3 contains 15 residues. The V end was cut by 8 bases, the J end by 8 bases, with 21 bases between. Germline-derived CDR1 and CDR2 are MDHEN and SYDVKM. The CDR3 is CASGPTGPPREKLFF. CDR3 in DNA: TGTGCCAGCGGCCCCACGGGCCCCCCAAGGGAAAAACTGTTTTTT.

V is TRBV11-1 and J is TRBJ2-3; D not resolved. CDR1 and CDR2 (germline): SGHAT, FQDESV (reference sequence). V was trimmed by 5 bases and J by 2 bases, leaving 2 bases between them. CDR3 length: 11 amino acids. The CDR3 here is CASSVTDTQYF. In nucleotides, the CDR3 is TGTGCCAGCAGCGTCACAGATACGCAGTATTTT.

The gene calls are TRBV28 and TRBJ2-1, with unresolved D. CDR1 and CDR2 from the germline V gene are MDHEN and SYDVKM. V gave up 6 bases and J gave up 9 bases, with 12 bases separating them. This CDR3 comprises 12 residues. The CDR3 loop is CASSPLVGEQFF. CDR3 nucleotides: TGTGCCAGCAGCCCCTTAGTCGGTGAGCAGTTCTTC.